This TCR beta chain is from a study of PD-L1 blockade in urothelial cancer. Described time point: peripheral blood 6 weeks after treatment start. Data came from immunoSEQ multiplex PCR; TCRdb stores just in-frame clones and leaves some out. The sample has about 19,000 clones; around 81% are singletons. The CDR3 consists of 13 residues. From germline, CDR1 is MNHNS and CDR2 SASEGT. Trimming took off 4 bases at V and 1 base at J, with 6 bases between the two ends. Material: PBMCs, obtained around atezolizumab (anti-PD-L1) treatment. This chain joins TRBV6-1 and TRBJ2-3; D not resolved. The source is a middle-aged man with urothelial cancer. This CDR3 reads CASSVERTDTQYF. The CDR3 nucleotides read TGTGCCAGCAGTGTAGAACGCACAGATACGCAGTATTTT.